The next 28 T cell receptor beta chains were all read from a single sample in a study of identical twins. MiXCR, applied by TCRdb to the 5' RACE reads, yields one record per CDR3 protein. Of a few hundred thousand distinct CDR3 sequences in the sample, around 9.7% were seen once. These data are also associated with another study on yellow fever vaccine responses in identical twins.

The sequenced material came from CD8+ T cells sorted from blood. The receptor set was obtained from a woman aged 18-29 years in good health.

The chain carries TRBV27 and TRBJ2-3; D not resolved. Trimming removed 11 bases at V and 4 bases at J, with 13 bases between. From germline, CDR1 is MNHEY and CDR2 SMNVEV (reference sequence). This CDR3 is 12 amino acids long. This CDR3 is CAVLRTPDTQYF. CDR3 bases: TGTGCCGTTCTGCGGACCCCAGATACGCAGTATTTT.

Many counts were recorded for this clonotype. CDR3: CASSLDADPSYEQYF. CDR3 sequence (DNA): TGTGCCAGCAGCTTAGACGCAGACCCCTCCTACGAGCAGTACTTC. The chain joins TRBV7-9 to TRBJ2-7, with D hard to call. Trimming shortened V by 1 base and J by 0 bases, and 10 bases separated the two germline ends. This CDR3 has 15 residues. Germline V gene sequence: CDR1 SEHNR, CDR2 FQNEAQ (reference sequence).

This clonotype was seen repeatedly, ten times or more. At one boundary the junction diverges from the germline segment, which might be a read error. J is TRBJ2-7 and V is TRBV5-1; D is undetermined. The CDR3 totals 12 residues. CDR1 and CDR2 (germline): SGHRS, YFSETQ. The CDR3 region has the DNA TGTGCCAGCAGCTCGAGCTCCTACGAGCAGTACTTC. Translation gives CASSSSSYEQYF.

This clonotype was detected ten times or more. The chain has TRBV5-6 and TRBJ1-3, with D hard to call. Germline assignment: CDR1 SGHDT and CDR2 YYEEEE. With 4 bases removed from V and 1 base from J, the gap between germline ends came to 12 bases. The CDR3 is 15 residues long. The CDR3 DNA reads TGTGCCAGCAGCCCTTTCTCGGGATCTGGAAACACCATATATTTT. Protein sequence: CASSPFSGSGNTIYF.

This clonotype was seen repeatedly, ten times or more. Germline is not matched at one junction end, which may reflect a read error. The genes are TRBV4-3 and TRBJ1-6; 8 nucleotides agree with TRBD1. CDR1 is LGHNA and CDR2 is YSLEER in the germline V gene. The CDR3 totals 14 residues. The CDR3 DNA reads as TGTGCCAGCAGCCAAGACAGGGGAAATTCACCCCTCCACTTT. Translated: CASSQDRGNSPLHF.

J is TRBJ2-1 and V is TRBV15; TRBD2 aligns across 7 bases. Germline V lookup: CDR1 LNHNV, CDR2 YYDKDF (reference sequence). V lost 6 bases to trimming and J lost 4 bases; unmatched junction nucleotides: 6. The CDR3 sequence is 14 residues long. In DNA, the CDR3 is TGTGCCACCAGGGGCTCTAGCGGATACAATGAGCAGTTCTTC. It codes for CATRGSSGYNEQFF.

The rearrangement joins TRBV6-2 or TRBV6-3 to TRBJ2-7; D remains ambiguous. CDR1 and CDR2 (germline): MNHEY, SVGEGT. CDR3 length: 14 residues. The V end lost 5 bases, the J end lost 2 bases, and 13 bases lay between the germline ends. CDR3 sequence reads: CASSNIERAYEQYF. The CDR3 DNA sequence: TGTGCCAGCAGTAATATTGAGCGAGCCTACGAGCAGTACTTC.

The table lists this clonotype with a few counts. The DNA for the CDR3 is TGTGCCAGCAGTTGGCCGGGGGGACAGGCCTACGAGCAGTACTTC. This sequence encodes CASSWPGGQAYEQYF. V is TRBV28 and J is TRBJ2-7; perhaps TRBD1 as D (8 bases). The CDR3 runs to 15 residues. Trimming took 4 bases from V and 2 from J, leaving 15 bases between them. Germline CDR1 and CDR2: MDHEN and SYDVKM.

The CDR3 loop is CASSHLAGLAGGDNEQFF. CDR3 coding DNA: TGTGCCAGCAGCCACTTAGCGGGACTAGCGGGCGGAGACAATGAGCAGTTCTTC. The chain links TRBV4-2 to TRBJ2-1, with 12 nucleotides matching TRBD2. Looked up from germline, CDR1 is LGHNA and CDR2 is YNFKEQ. With V trimmed by 3 bases and J by 5 bases, 11 bases remained unmatched. CDR3 length: 18 amino acids.

A few counts support this clonotype. The chain employs TRBV14 and TRBJ1-1; D is possibly TRBD1 (5 bases). The germline V gene has CDR1 SGHDN and CDR2 FVKESK. The length of the CDR3 is 15 residues. Trimming removed 0 bases from V and 1 base from J, with 9 bases in between. The DNA of the CDR3 is TGTGCCAGCAGCCAAGACGGACAAACGAACACTGAAGCTTTCTTT. It is translated as CASSQDGQTNTEAFF.

This clonotype appeared many times. J is TRBJ2-7 and V is TRBV24-1; D gene unclear. CDR3 length equals 14 residues. Germline V lookup: CDR1 KGHDR, CDR2 SFDVKD. Deletions cut 3 bases from V and 2 bases from J, with 10 bases between. The CDR3 coding sequence is TGTGCCACCAGTGATAAGGTCAAGACCTACGAGCAGTACTTC. It is translated as CATSDKVKTYEQYF.

The table lists this clonotype with many counts. V and J are TRBV29-1 and TRBJ2-2; D perhaps matches TRBD2 (5 bases). With 6 bases removed from V and 3 bases from J, the gap between germline ends came to 11 bases. Per germline, CDR1 SQVTM and CDR2 ANQGSEA. The CDR3 has 13 residues. In nucleotides, the CDR3 is TGCAGCGTGGAGCGGCCTCACACCGGGGAGCTGTTTTTT. This sequence encodes CSVERPHTGELFF.

V usage is TRBV2 and J usage is TRBJ2-7; 10 nucleotides line up with TRBD1. V was pared by 8 bases and J by 2 bases, with 6 bases of the junction left unmatched. Germline V lookup: CDR1 SNHLY, CDR2 FYNNEI. This CDR3 has 14 residues. The DNA of the CDR3 is TGTGCCAGCGGTGGGACAGGGGAGGCCTACGAGCAGTACTTC. Translation gives CASGGTGEAYEQYF.

Ten or more counts support this clonotype. V usage is TRBV6-5 and J usage is TRBJ2-3, with TRBD2 matching 8 bases. CDR3 length: 17 amino acids. Germline loops: CDR1 MNHEY, CDR2 SVGAGI. V shed 0 bases and J 4 bases; nucleotides not matched to a gene: 9. The CDR3 is CASSYSTAGGPADTQYF. As DNA, the CDR3 is TGTGCCAGCAGTTACTCTACTGCGGGGGGCCCCGCAGATACGCAGTATTTT.

This clonotype was seen ten or more times. V gene TRBV3-1 combines with J gene TRBJ2-1; TRBD2 aligns across 8 bases. The CDR3 loop spans 18 amino acids. From germline, CDR1 is LGHDT and CDR2 YNNKEL (reference sequence). The V and J ends lost 3 bases and 5 bases, in that order; junction bases with no gene match: 15. The DNA for the CDR3 is TGTGCCAGCAGCCACTTGGCTCGGTCGGGAGGGACTCACAATGAGCAGTTCTTC. Translation: CASSHLARSGGTHNEQFF.

This clonotype occurred many times. V gene TRBV7-9 combines with J gene TRBJ2-3; D tentatively fits TRBD1 or TRBD2 (5 bases each). This CDR3 has 13 residues. Looked up from germline, CDR1 is SEHNR and CDR2 is FQNEAQ (reference sequence). V lost 4 bases, J lost 4 bases, and 9 bases lay in between. DNA for the CDR3: TGTGCCAGCAGCTGGGGGAATTCAGATACGCAGTATTTT. Translating it yields CASSWGNSDTQYF.

The rearrangement uses TRBV5-1 and TRBJ2-1; D might be TRBD1 or TRBD2, each matching 5 bases. CDR1 and CDR2 from the germline V gene are SGHRS and YFSETQ. The CDR3 has 16 amino acids. The V end lost 2 bases, the J end lost 1 base, and 13 bases lay between the germline ends. This chain's CDR3 is CASSFREGYSYNEQFF. In DNA form, the CDR3 reads TGCGCCAGCAGCTTTCGTGAGGGGTATTCCTACAATGAGCAGTTCTTC.

This clonotype has at least ten counts. The chain carries TRBV27 and TRBJ1-2, with 7 bases aligning to TRBD1. The CDR3 loop spans 15 amino acids. V was clipped by 3 bases and J by 6 bases; unmatched bases: 10. The germline CDR1 and CDR2 sequences are MNHEY and SMNVEV (reference sequence). The DNA of the CDR3 is TGTGCCAGCAGTTTCGGAGGGGGCGATTTTAATGGCTACACCTTC. Translation gives CASSFGGGDFNGYTF.

The rearrangement joins TRBV3-1 to TRBJ2-3; TRBD2 agrees at 9 bases. J lost 6 bases, V lost 4 bases, and 11 bases had no gene match. The CDR3 has 16 amino acids. Germline CDR1 and CDR2: LGHDT and YNNKEL (reference sequence). The CDR3 DNA is TGTGCCAGCAGCCGTGTTGCGGGGGGGCTAATGGATACGCAGTATTTT. The encoded protein is CASSRVAGGLMDTQYF.

Only a few counts were recorded for this clonotype. The V call is TRBV4-3, the J call TRBJ1-2; D unresolved. The V and J ends lost 4 bases and 5 bases respectively, with 11 bases between them. Germline-derived CDR1 and CDR2 are LGHNA and YSLEER. The CDR3 extends over 13 amino acids. CDR3 nucleotides: TGCGCCAGCAGCCCCCGTGGAGGGTATGGCTACACCTTC. The encoded protein is CASSPRGGYGYTF.

This rearrangement joins TRBV6-1 to TRBJ1-1, with 7 positions matching TRBD1. V was clipped by 8 bases and J by 3 bases; unmatched bases: 6. Germline CDR1 MNHNS, CDR2 SASEGT. The CDR3 contains 13 residues. CDR3 nucleotides: TGTGCCAGCCGACAGGGAATGTACACTGAAGCTTTCTTT. It specifies CASRQGMYTEAFF.

As concerns this clonotype: One end of the junction varies from germline; a read error may be responsible. This chain links TRBV12-3 or TRBV12-4 with TRBJ2-2; D may be TRBD1 (6 bases). The CDR3 has 18 residues. In nucleotides, the CDR3 is TGTACCAGCAGTTTAAGGGCTAGACAGGTCGACGGTGGCGGGGAGCTGTTTTTT. Translation gives CTSSLRARQVDGGGELFF.

The chain has TRBV12-3 or TRBV12-4 and TRBJ2-7; D is uncertain. Trimming took off 0 bases at V and 2 bases at J, with 8 bases between the two ends. CDR3 length: 14 residues. This chain's CDR3 is CASSLASLAYEQYF. In DNA form, the CDR3 reads TGTGCCAGCAGTTTAGCGTCATTAGCCTACGAGCAGTACTTC.

In this sample, this clonotype turned up many times. The chain uses TRBV7-9 and TRBJ2-5, with D unclear. This CDR3 has 15 residues. V was shortened by 0 bases and J by 4 bases, with 12 bases between the two germline ends. Germline lookup yields CDR1 SEHNR and CDR2 FQNEAQ (reference sequence). The CDR3 bases are TGTGCCAGCAGCTTAGCGCCAGATCTGCGAGAGACCCAGTACTTC. Translation gives CASSLAPDLRETQYF.

This clonotype was counted ten times or more. V is TRBV14 and J is TRBJ2-1, with 9 bases fitting TRBD1. V shed 1 base and J 2 bases; nucleotides not matched to a gene: 0. The CDR3 covers 15 residues. Germline-derived CDR1 and CDR2 are SGHDN and FVKESK. The CDR3 loop reads CASSQGQGAYNEQFF. The CDR3 DNA reads as TGTGCCAGCAGCCAAGGACAGGGGGCCTACAATGAGCAGTTCTTC. Looking up the rest from reference TRBV14 and TRBJ2-1 gives the full variable domain: EAGVTQFPSHSVIEKGQTVTLRCDPISGHDNLYWYRRVMGKEIKFLLHFVKESKQDESGMPNNRFLAERTGGTYSTLKVQPAELEDSGVYFCASSQGQGAYNEQFFGPGTRLTVL.

This clonotype has just a few counts. The chain combines TRBV5-1 with TRBJ2-5; 14 bases map to TRBD2. The V gene end was trimmed by 4 bases and the J gene end by 1 base; junction bases not matched to a gene: 9. Germline-derived CDR1 and CDR2 are SGHRS and YFSETQ. This CDR3 is built from 18 residues. CDR3 amino acids: CASSPDGLAGGPQETQYF. Written as DNA, the CDR3 is TGCGCCAGCAGCCCGGATGGACTAGCGGGGGGCCCCCAAGAGACCCAGTACTTC.

Only a few counts were recorded for this clonotype. The V gene is TRBV5-1, the J gene TRBJ2-5, with D unresolved. Per germline, CDR1 SGHRS and CDR2 YFSETQ. The CDR3 has 13 amino acids. Trimming left V 2 bases short and J 3 bases short, with 8 bases between. CDR3 sequence: CASSLAQEETQYF. The CDR3 bases are TGCGCCAGCAGCTTAGCCCAGGAAGAGACCCAGTACTTC.

This clonotype has at least ten counts. The chain couples TRBV3-1 to TRBJ2-7, with D perhaps matching TRBD2 (5 bases). Germline-derived CDR1 and CDR2 are LGHDT and YNNKEL (reference sequence). The CDR3 length is 15 residues. V dropped 1 base and J dropped 2 bases, with 12 bases sitting between them. In nucleotides, the CDR3 is TGTGCCAGCAGCCAAGGACCGGCCGGGACCTACGAGCAGTACTTC. This gives the protein CASSQGPAGTYEQYF.